A single sample is the source of the 21 T cell receptor beta chains below, sequenced in a study of T-cell memory formation after mild COVID-19. TCRdb analysed the 5' RACE reads with MiXCR anew, one entry per CDR3 protein. The table lists tens of thousands of distinct CDR3 sequences, about 7% of them singletons. The sample consisted of PBMCs or a T cell subset sorted from them (not recorded which). The receptors here all came from a man aged 18 to 30 who had mild COVID-19 (a few samples of this study predate the infection). Cell type and time point are not known.

J is TRBJ2-1 and V is TRBV5-1, with D unresolved. V gave up 1 base and J gave up 0 bases, with 8 bases separating them. The CDR3 sequence is 15 residues long. The germline CDR1 and CDR2 sequences are SGHRS and YFSETQ. CDR3 coding DNA: TGCGCCAGCAGCTTGTCCGCTAGCTCCTACAATGAGCAGTTCTTC. Protein sequence: CASSLSASSYNEQFF.

The chain recombines TRBV7-9 with TRBJ2-7; D call uncertain. V was pared by 3 bases and J by 5 bases, with 5 bases between. The V gene's germline CDR1 is SEHNR and CDR2 FQNEAQ (reference sequence). This CDR3 is built from 11 residues. This CDR3 is CASSLINEQYF. CDR3 nucleotide sequence: TGTGCCAGCAGCTTGATCAACGAGCAGTACTTC.

The genes are TRBV28 and TRBJ2-1; 7 nucleotides match TRBD1. There are 16 residues in the CDR3. CDR1 MDHEN and CDR2 SYDVKM come from the germline V gene. The junction had 11 bases not matched to a gene; V was cut back by 8 bases and J by 1 base. The CDR3 DNA sequence: TGTGCCAGCGACCAACCATTCAGGGGGTCCTACAATGAGCAGTTCTTC. It translates to CASDQPFRGSYNEQFF.

The chain couples TRBV6-6 to TRBJ2-2; no clear D. CDR3 size: 13 residues. Germline V CDR1 and CDR2: MNHNY, SVGAGI (reference sequence). V lost 5 bases, J lost 4 bases, and 8 bases lay in between. CDR3 in DNA: TGTGCCAGCAGTCCCGATCCCACCGGGGAGCTGTTTTTT. Its protein is CASSPDPTGELFF.

V usage is TRBV5-1 and J usage is TRBJ1-1; 7 positions match TRBD1. This CDR3 region has 14 residues. Per germline, CDR1 SGHRS and CDR2 YFSETQ. V shed 7 bases, J shed 3 bases, and the junction held 9 bases outside the gene matches. CDR3 sequence (DNA): TGCGCCAGCGATACTGGACAGGCGGACACTGAAGCTTTCTTT. It is translated as CASDTGQADTEAFF.

This clonotype was detected only a few times. The chain combines TRBV18 with TRBJ2-2, with 9 bases aligning to TRBD1. The CDR3 contains 16 residues. Per germline, CDR1 KGHSH and CDR2 LQKENI. The V and J ends lost 3 bases and 3 bases, in that order; junction bases with no gene match: 5. This CDR3 is CASSPTGGDYTGELFF. CDR3 DNA: TGTGCCAGCTCACCTACAGGGGGCGACTACACCGGGGAGCTGTTTTTT.

This clonotype was counted a few times. This rearrangement joins TRBV5-1 to TRBJ2-3; 10 positions match TRBD2. The CDR3 totals 17 residues. Germline V gene lookup returns CDR1 SGHRS and CDR2 YFSETQ. V trimming: 3 bases; J trimming: 2 bases; junction bases outside the gene matches: 9. The CDR3 sequence: CASSSGVLAGATDTQYF. The DNA of the CDR3 is TGCGCCAGCAGCTCCGGAGTGCTAGCGGGGGCCACAGATACGCAGTATTTT.

At least ten counts were recorded for this clonotype. The genes are TRBV6-2 or TRBV6-3 and TRBJ2-7; D might be TRBD2 (6 bases). The CDR3 spans 13 residues. Germline assignment: CDR1 MNHEY and CDR2 SVGEGT. Trimming took 7 bases from V and 5 from J, leaving 15 bases between them. In nucleotides, the CDR3 is TGTGCCAGCATGTGGGCGGCGGGGAACGAGCAGTACTTC. The encoded protein is CASMWAAGNEQYF.

Turning to this clonotype: A read error may be the cause here, since a much bigger clone is one base away. The chain has TRBV12-3 or TRBV12-4 and TRBJ1-6; 10 bases are a match to TRBD1. CDR3 size: 14 residues. CDR3: CSSSPGTGDSPLHF. The CDR3 nucleotides read TGTTCCAGCAGCCCCGGGACAGGGGATTCACCCCTCCACTTT.

This clonotype was picked up a small number of times. The rearrangement joins TRBV7-2 to TRBJ2-7; 8 nucleotides line up with TRBD2. Trimming cost V 1 base and J 7 bases; bases outside gene matches: 9. The CDR3 is 15 amino acids. Germline V lookup: CDR1 SGHTA, CDR2 FQGNSA. The CDR3 loop reads CASSLGGGTSGEQYF. The CDR3 region has the DNA TGTGCCAGCAGCTTAGGCGGGGGGACTTCGGGGGAGCAGTACTTC.

This clonotype was counted many times. The V gene is TRBV7-2, the J gene TRBJ2-1, with D unclear. From germline, CDR1 is SGHTA and CDR2 FQGNSA. The CDR3 loop spans 12 amino acids. The V end was cut by 2 bases, the J end by 8 bases, with 7 bases between. DNA of the CDR3: TGTGCCAGCAGCTTATTAGGTTATGAGCAGTTCTTC. It translates to CASSLLGYEQFF.

This clonotype has at least ten counts. V gene TRBV10-3 combines with J gene TRBJ2-5; TRBD2 aligns across 7 bases. J gave up 2 bases and V 10 bases, and 10 bases lay outside the gene matches. CDR1 is ENHRY, CDR2 SYGVKD, per germline. This CDR3 region has 14 residues. The chain's CDR3 is CATRGREGQETQYF. Here the CDR3 DNA reads TGTGCCACCAGAGGGAGGGAAGGGCAAGAGACCCAGTACTTC.

This clonotype was seen a handful of times. It is likely a read error, because the conserved phenylalanine at the end of the CDR3 is missing. The chain uses TRBV5-1 and TRBJ2-4, with D perhaps TRBD1 or TRBD2 (5 bases each). V was pared by 0 bases and J by 8 bases, with 12 bases between. In germline, CDR1 is SGHRS, CDR2 YFSETQ. The CDR3 is 14 amino acids. The CDR3 sequence is CASSLVGQGDIQYS. CDR3 bases: TGCGCCAGCAGCTTGGTAGGGCAGGGAGACATTCAGTACTCC.

V is TRBV7-2 and J is TRBJ2-5; D remains ambiguous. V was cut by 7 bases and J by 1 base, with 10 bases left in between. Germline assignment: CDR1 SGHTA and CDR2 FQGNSA. The CDR3 runs 13 residues. This CDR3 reads CASTYMTQETQYF. DNA for the CDR3: TGTGCCAGCACCTACATGACCCAAGAGACCCAGTACTTC. The full variable domain, its missing parts supplied by reference TRBV7-2 and TRBJ2-5, is GAGVSQSPSNKVTEKGKDVELRCDPISGHTALYWYRQSLGQGLEFLIYFQGNSAPDKSGLPSDRFSAERTGGSVSTLTIQRTQQEDSAVYLCASTYMTQETQYFGPGTRLLVL.

This sequence joins TRBV5-6 and TRBJ1-1, with D maybe TRBD1 (5 bases). This CDR3 has 14 amino acids. Germline V gene data show CDR1 as SGHDT and CDR2 as YYEEEE. V was clipped by 4 bases and J by 0 bases, with 10 bases between them. In DNA form, the CDR3 reads TGTGCCAGCAGCATGGACATCATGAACACTGAAGCTTTCTTT. It codes for CASSMDIMNTEAFF.

This clonotype showed up many times. The chain joins TRBV9 to TRBJ2-1, with 9 bases that match TRBD1. CDR3 length: 16 residues. V was pared by 5 bases and J by 3 bases, with 9 bases of the junction left unmatched. Germline V lookup: CDR1 SGDLS, CDR2 YYNGEE. This CDR3 reads CASSPIDRGVYNEQFF. The CDR3 DNA sequence: TGTGCCAGCAGTCCTATCGACAGGGGGGTCTACAATGAGCAGTTCTTC.

This clonotype was counted many times. V usage is TRBV5-1 and J usage is TRBJ1-6; 8 positions match TRBD1. This CDR3 spans 14 amino acids. Trimming cost V 4 bases and J 11 bases; bases outside gene matches: 8. Germline-derived CDR1 and CDR2 are SGHRS and YFSETQ. CDR3 in amino acids: CASSVQGARTPLHF. CDR3 DNA: TGCGCCAGCAGCGTCCAGGGGGCGCGGACACCCCTCCACTTT.

This clonotype was seen a few times. The chain couples TRBV5-1 to TRBJ2-7; the match to TRBD1 covers 10 bases. This CDR3 has 15 residues. With V trimmed by 4 bases and J by 4 bases, 8 bases remained unmatched. Germline-derived CDR1 and CDR2 are SGHRS and YFSETQ. The CDR3 protein is CASSVVGTGEYEQYF. CDR3 DNA sequence: TGCGCCAGCAGCGTGGTCGGGACAGGGGAGTACGAGCAGTACTTC.

This clonotype appeared a few times. J is TRBJ2-4 and V is TRBV7-3; D is possibly TRBD1 or TRBD2 (5 bases each). The V gene lost 2 bases and the J gene lost 5 bases, with 7 bases spanning the gap. This CDR3 contains 13 residues. Germline loops: CDR1 SGHTA, CDR2 FQGTGA. The CDR3 loop reads CASSLGTQNIQYF. The CDR3 bases are TGTGCCAGCAGCTTAGGGACCCAAAACATTCAGTACTTC.

This clonotype was found many times. The chain joins TRBV24-1 to TRBJ2-1, with D unclear. Germline V gene lookup returns CDR1 KGHDR and CDR2 SFDVKD. V was shortened by 3 bases and J by 10 bases, with 9 bases between the two germline ends. The CDR3 is made up of 12 amino acids. CDR3 region: CATSDQDREQFF. DNA for the CDR3: TGTGCCACCAGTGATCAGGACCGCGAGCAGTTCTTC.

This sequence joins TRBV4-3 and TRBJ2-7; tentatively, D is TRBD1 (5 bases). The germline V gene encodes CDR1 LGHNA and CDR2 YSLEER. The CDR3 covers 15 residues. V lost 0 bases and J lost 0, with 9 bases in between. DNA for the CDR3: TGCGCCAGCAGCCAAGAGATGGACAACTCCTACGAGCAGTACTTC. Protein: CASSQEMDNSYEQYF.